Listed here is a single TCR beta chain. Its antigen is not identified. The sample originates from a study of STAT3 mutations in large granular lymphocyte leukemia. About the research overall: Roughly half of the longitudinally sequenced T-LGLL patients carried detectable canonical activating STAT3 mutations. Approximately 40% of treated T-LGLL patients showed hematologic response to immunosuppression.

Per germline, CDR1 SGHRS and CDR2 YFSETQ. The CDR3 has 14 amino acids. Trimming removed 7 bases at V and 4 bases at J, with 17 bases between. Broader study findings: Clonal expansion was inferred from other time points because no sample existed at each clone's first appearance. In T-cell large granular lymphocyte leukemia, about half of patients showed multiple immunodominant subclonotypes.

Sequencing was performed with immunoSEQ multiplex PCR; in TCRdb, only in-frame clones are kept and a portion is missing. The sample lists 30,000 to 45,000 clones, about 88% occurring once. This TCR was recovered from a human donor with T large granular lymphocyte leukemia. Some clones in this sample may be carry-over from other donors' samples. The chain recombines TRBV5-1 with TRBJ2-5; D is perhaps TRBD2 (6 bases). Sequencing was carried out using PBMCs. The CDR3 DNA is TGCGCCAGCGGCCGGGGGACGGAGCGAGAGACCCAGTACTTC. It yields the protein CASGRGTERETQYF.